This is a list of T cell receptor beta chains from one sample in a study of breast tumors, draining lymph nodes, adjacent tissues. MiXCR was run by TCRdb on the multiplex PCR reads, yielding one entry per CDR3 protein. The table has fewer than 250,000 distinct CDR3 sequences, 32% seen once. The sequenced sample consisted of axillary lymph node tissue. Receptors were obtained from a female donor with breast cancer. Some clones in this sample may be carry-over from other donors' samples. CDR3s include the opening cysteine and the closing phenylalanine or tryptophan. The D gene is left open where the match is weak. Clone size is not always given. Where it is, it says once, few, many or a class for expanded clones.

clone size: many; D gene: TRBD1; J gene: TRBJ1-4; V gene: TRBV19; CDR3 protein: CASSIRTGGNEKLFF; CDR3 DNA: TGTGCCAGTAGTATCCGGACAGGGGGGAATGAAAAACTGTTTTTT
clone size: many; D gene: -; J gene: TRBJ2-2; V gene: TRBV12-3/TRBV12-4; CDR3 protein: CASKAGEDTGELFF; CDR3 DNA: TGTGCCAGCAAAGCAGGGGAGGACACCGGGGAGCTGTTTTTT
clone size: many; D gene: TRBD1; J gene: TRBJ1-5; V gene: TRBV6-1; CDR3 protein: CASSEGAHQPQHF; CDR3 DNA: TGTGCCAGCAGCGAGGGGGCCCATCAGCCCCAGCATTTT
clone size: many; D gene: TRBD2; J gene: TRBJ2-5; V gene: TRBV2; CDR3 protein: CASSRGSSETQYF; CDR3 DNA: TGTGCCAGCAGTCGCGGGAGCTCAGAGACCCAGTACTTC
clone size: many; D gene: -; J gene: TRBJ2-7; V gene: TRBV6-5; CDR3 protein: CASSPQGHSYEQYF; CDR3 DNA: TGTGCCAGCAGTCCTCAGGGACACTCCTACGAGCAGTACTTC
clone size: -; D gene: TRBD1; J gene: TRBJ1-1; V gene: TRBV10-2; CDR3 protein: CASSEPGGNTEAFF; CDR3 DNA: TGCGCCAGCAGTGAGCCAGGGGGAAACACTGAAGCTTTCTTT
clone size: -; D gene: TRBD2; J gene: TRBJ2-3; V gene: TRBV7-2; CDR3 protein: CAGSRFIRLAGEHTQYF; CDR3 DNA: TGTGCCGGCAGCCGTTTCATACGACTAGCGGGAGAACACACGCAGTATTTT
clone size: once; D gene: -; J gene: TRBJ2-2; V gene: TRBV5-1; CDR3 protein: CASTQDTGSPGELFF; CDR3 DNA: TGCGCCAGCACCCAGGACACAGGGTCACCCGGGGAGCTGTTTTTT
clone size: many; D gene: TRBD1; J gene: TRBJ1-5; V gene: TRBV7-8; CDR3 protein: CASSGPGQVGQPQHF; CDR3 DNA: TGTGCCAGCAGCGGACCGGGACAGGTGGGTCAGCCCCAGCATTTT
clone size: few; D gene: TRBD2; J gene: TRBJ2-1; V gene: TRBV27; CDR3 protein: CASSDLNSGVVNEQFF; CDR3 DNA: TGTGCCAGCAGCGACCTGAATAGCGGGGTAGTCAATGAGCAGTTCTTC
clone size: many; D gene: -; J gene: TRBJ1-5; V gene: TRBV5-1; CDR3 protein: CASSLMSPNQPQHF; CDR3 DNA: TGCGCCAGCAGCTTGATGTCCCCTAATCAGCCCCAGCATTTT
clone size: many; D gene: -; J gene: TRBJ1-5; V gene: TRBV12-3/TRBV12-4; CDR3 protein: CASSLARGGRQPQHF; CDR3 DNA: TGTGCCAGCAGTTTGGCCAGGGGAGGGAGACAGCCCCAGCATTTT
clone size: many; D gene: -; J gene: TRBJ1-5; V gene: TRBV19; CDR3 protein: CASSLGARAQHF; CDR3 DNA: TGTGCCAGTAGTTTAGGGGCCCGGGCCCAGCATTTT
clone size: many; D gene: TRBD2; J gene: TRBJ2-4; V gene: TRBV6-2/TRBV6-3; CDR3 protein: CASTYAKREGRAKNIQYF; CDR3 DNA: TGTGCCAGCACCTACGCCAAGCGGGAGGGTCGAGCCAAAAACATTCAGTACTTC
clone size: many; D gene: -; J gene: TRBJ1-6; V gene: TRBV12-3/TRBV12-4; CDR3 protein: CASKQGSDNSPLHF; CDR3 DNA: TGTGCCAGCAAACAGGGAAGTGACAATTCACCCCTCCACTTT
clone size: many; D gene: -; J gene: TRBJ2-2; V gene: TRBV5-6; CDR3 protein: CASSHRRYTSTGELFF; CDR3 DNA: TGTGCCAGCAGTCACAGACGGTACACTTCCACCGGGGAGCTGTTTTTT